The rows below give T cell receptor beta chains drawn from one sample of a study of Ad26.COV2.S vaccination and SARS-CoV-2 variants. The method was immunoSEQ multiplex PCR; TCRdb's version includes in-frame clones alone and lacks a portion of them. There are about 400,000 clones in the sample; roughly 90% occur only once, and approximately 1.6% lies in the top ten. Specimen: peripheral blood, collected in a trial of Ad26.COV2.S vaccine versus placebo. The receptors shown here come from a person aged 18-60 years who received the Ad26.COV2.S COVID-19 vaccine or a placebo. Each CDR3 is given with its conserved first and last residue. A D gene is named only where the DNA matches it firmly. Only part of the rows carry a size: once, few, many, or a class if the clone is expanded.

D: .; size: .; J: TRBJ1-1; V: TRBV29-1; DNA: TGCAGCGTTGAAGACAGGGCCACTGAAGCTTTCTTT; CDR3: CSVEDRATEAFF
D: .; size: .; J: TRBJ1-6; V: TRBV6-2/TRBV6-3; DNA: TGTGCCAGCAGTTACTCTCCCCTAGCGGGGATGAATTCACCCCTCCACTTT; CDR3: CASSYSPLAGMNSPLHF
D: .; size: .; J: TRBJ1-1; V: TRBV2; DNA: TGTGCCAGCAGTGAAGACGGGAACACTGAAGCTTTCTTT; CDR3: CASSEDGNTEAFF
D: TRBD1; size: .; J: TRBJ2-7; V: TRBV11-2; DNA: TGTGCCAGCAGCCAGGGACAGGGTAGGAAGTCCTACGAGCAGTACTTC; CDR3: CASSQGQGRKSYEQYF
D: .; size: .; J: TRBJ1-2; V: TRBV28; DNA: TGTGCCAGCTACACTGGCCTAAACTATGGCTACACCTTC; CDR3: CASYTGLNYGYTF
D: .; size: .; J: TRBJ2-5; V: TRBV28; DNA: TGTGCCAGCAGTTTAGCTGGGCAGGGTAAGGAGACCCAGTACTTC; CDR3: CASSLAGQGKETQYF
D: .; size: .; J: TRBJ2-3; V: TRBV2; DNA: TGTGCCAGCAACGTCGGCGGGGCCCCAGATACGCAGTATTTT; CDR3: CASNVGGAPDTQYF
D: .; size: .; J: TRBJ2-7; V: TRBV19; DNA: TGTGCCAGTAGTGCGACCGGGAATACCTATTACGAGCAGTACTTC; CDR3: CASSATGNTYYEQYF
D: .; size: once; J: TRBJ1-2; V: TRBV2; DNA: TGTGCCAGCAGTTATCGGGGGGTAGATGGCTACACCTTC; CDR3: CASSYRGVDGYTF
D: .; size: .; J: TRBJ1-1; V: TRBV6-5; DNA: TGTGCCAGCAGTTCCAAGGGAGAAGCTTTCTTT; CDR3: CASSSKGEAFF
D: .; size: .; J: TRBJ2-6; V: TRBV30; DNA: TGTGCCTGGAGTCGGTCCCCTGGGGCCAACGTCCTGACTTTC; CDR3: CAWSRSPGANVLTF
D: .; size: .; J: TRBJ1-5; V: TRBV7-9; DNA: TGTGCCAGCAGCGAACAATATAGCAATCAGCCCCAGCATTTT; CDR3: CASSEQYSNQPQHF
D: .; size: .; J: TRBJ2-7; V: TRBV5-1; DNA: TGCGCCAGCAGCTTGGCTATTAGACTCTACGAGCAGTACTTC; CDR3: CASSLAIRLYEQYF
D: TRBD1; size: once; J: TRBJ2-1; V: TRBV15; DNA: TGTGCCACCAGCAGAACCGGGACAGGGGTCAGCAATGAGCAGTTCTTC; CDR3: CATSRTGTGVSNEQFF
D: TRBD1; size: .; J: TRBJ1-1; V: TRBV6-5; DNA: TGTGCCAGCAGTTCCCGGGACAGGGTAATAGGCACTGAAGCTTTCTTT; CDR3: CASSSRDRVIGTEAFF
D: .; size: few; J: TRBJ1-5; V: TRBV6-2/TRBV6-3; DNA: TGTGCCAGCAGCTCCCACCTCGGCAGGGTCAATCAGCCCCAGCATTTT; CDR3: CASSSHLGRVNQPQHF
D: .; size: .; J: TRBJ2-3; V: TRBV6-1; DNA: TGTGCCAGCTCAGGAAGGACAGATACGCAGTATTTT; CDR3: CASSGRTDTQYF
D: TRBD2; size: .; J: TRBJ2-1; V: TRBV7-6; DNA: TGTGCCAGCAGCCGACTAGCGGGGGTTGATGGTGAGCAGTTCTTC; CDR3: CASSRLAGVDGEQFF
D: .; size: .; J: TRBJ1-4; V: TRBV7-9; DNA: TGTGCCAGCAGCTTAGGCCATGGGGGTACTAATGAAAAACTGTTTTTT; CDR3: CASSLGHGGTNEKLFF
D: .; size: few; J: TRBJ2-7; V: TRBV5-1; DNA: TGCGCCAGCAGCTTGTACACAAGCTCCTACGAGCAGTACTTC; CDR3: CASSLYTSSYEQYF
D: TRBD2; size: .; J: TRBJ2-4; V: TRBV9; DNA: TGTGCCAGCAGCGCCGGACTAGCGGGGATAGCCAAAAACATTCAGTACTTC; CDR3: CASSAGLAGIAKNIQYF
D: .; size: .; J: TRBJ2-1; V: TRBV27; DNA: TGTGCCAGCAGTTTTCCCAGAAAGGAGCAGTTCTTC; CDR3: CASSFPRKEQFF
D: .; size: .; J: TRBJ2-5; V: TRBV4-3; DNA: TGCGCCAGCAGCCAAGATGACGCCCGTTACCAAGAGACCCAGTACTTC; CDR3: CASSQDDARYQETQYF
D: .; size: .; J: TRBJ1-5; V: TRBV9; DNA: TGTGCCAGCAGCGTAGGGGTGGGGCAGTATAGCAATCAGCCCCAGCATTTT; CDR3: CASSVGVGQYSNQPQHF
D: TRBD1; size: .; J: TRBJ1-2; V: TRBV5-1; DNA: TGCGCCAGCAGCTTAACAGGGGGCGCAGGCTACACCTTC; CDR3: CASSLTGGAGYTF
D: .; size: .; J: TRBJ2-5; V: TRBV5-5; DNA: TGTGCCAGCAGCCTAGAATATACAAATACAGGGAGAGAGACCCAGTACTTC; CDR3: CASSLEYTNTGRETQYF
D: .; size: .; J: TRBJ2-5; V: TRBV9; DNA: TGTGCCAGCAGCGTAGATTGGGGCTGGGAGACCCAGTACTTC; CDR3: CASSVDWGWETQYF
D: .; size: .; J: TRBJ1-2; V: TRBV3-1/TRBV3-2; DNA: TGTGCCAGCAGCCAAGATTATTTTGGGTATGGCTACACCTTC; CDR3: CASSQDYFGYGYTF
D: TRBD1; size: once; J: TRBJ1-5; V: TRBV7-8; DNA: TGTGCCAGCAGTACAGGGGGTTGGGGCAATCAGCCCCAGCATTTT; CDR3: CASSTGGWGNQPQHF
D: TRBD1; size: .; J: TRBJ2-7; V: TRBV2; DNA: TGTGCCAGCAGGGACCGACGGACAGGTCCACACGAGCAGTACTTC; CDR3: CASRDRRTGPHEQYF
D: .; size: .; J: TRBJ1-2; V: TRBV6-2/TRBV6-3; DNA: TGTGCCAGCAGACCTTTACAGGGTACCGGCTACACCTTC; CDR3: CASRPLQGTGYTF
D: .; size: .; J: TRBJ1-6; V: TRBV7-9; DNA: TGTGCCAGCAGCTTAGTAGGGGACTTGAATTCACCCCTCCACTTT; CDR3: CASSLVGDLNSPLHF
D: TRBD1; size: .; J: TRBJ1-1; V: TRBV6-5; DNA: TGTGCCAGCAGTCACTCAGGGGGGAATACTGAAGCTTTCTTT; CDR3: CASSHSGGNTEAFF
D: .; size: .; J: TRBJ1-4; V: TRBV18; DNA: TGTGCCAGCTCACCACCCAGCGGCGGTGAAAAACTGTTTTTT; CDR3: CASSPPSGGEKLFF
D: .; size: .; J: TRBJ2-7; V: TRBV30; DNA: TGTGCCTGGAGTGTAAAGGCCTTACCCTACGAGCAGTACTTC; CDR3: CAWSVKALPYEQYF
D: .; size: .; J: TRBJ1-4; V: TRBV19; DNA: TGTGCCAGTAGCTGGGACAATCTATTCAGCGCTAATGAAAAACTGTTTTTT; CDR3: CASSWDNLFSANEKLFF